The subject of this entry is one TCR beta chain. The authors' processing: Estimation of nucleated cell counts was performed using reference gene primer amplification. Some clones are missing from TCRdb's copy, which holds only in-frame ones; the method was immunoSEQ multiplex PCR. The V and J calls and the clone size are those of that table, but D and trimming were determined from the DNA. There are 140,000 to 150,000 clones in the sample; more than 75% occur only once, and approximately 2.5% lies in the top ten. The CDR3 is 17 amino acids. Trimming left V 3 bases short and J 8 bases short, with 24 bases between. Germline V CDR1 and CDR2: MDHEN, SYDVKM. This entry comes from a study of blood T cell repertoires in COVID-19. Study information: The origin of the acute and convalescent COVID-19 samples was the United States, Italy and Spain. T cells, B-cell-depleted T cells, or PBMCs supplied cDNA or gDNA.

J is TRBJ2-3 and V is TRBV28; a weak D match, TRBD2 (6 bases). The sequencing input was peripheral blood. The sequence came from a human donor with acute or convalescent COVID-19. The donor label of this sample is uncertain. Here the CDR3 reads CASSLPLVGGAPGTQYF. Here the CDR3 DNA reads TGTGCCAGCAGTTTGCCCCTAGTTGGCGGGGCACCCGGTACGCAGTATTTT.